The entry below describes one T cell receptor (beta chain). Antigen specificity is unknown. The CDR3 covers 15 residues. V was pared by 3 bases and J by 2 bases, with 1 base of the junction left unmatched. Germline-derived CDR1 and CDR2 are SGHRS and YFSETQ. This sample stems from a study of Ad26.COV2.S vaccination and SARS-CoV-2 variants. Using immunoSEQ multiplex PCR, the repertoire was profiled, and TCRdb retains in-frame clones only, with some absent. Of some 390,000 clones in the sample, 80% to 90% were seen once. The treatment here: around 19 received Ad26.COV2.S at low or high dose, single or two shots; a few received placebo; per-sample allocation not given. The investigators took samples on day 63 after the first vaccine or placebo injection. Whole-study findings and limits: The breadth of spike-specific CD8+ and CD4+ T cell responses after vaccination was reportedly substantial.

The sequences come from peripheral blood, collected in a trial of Ad26.COV2.S vaccine versus placebo. The chain carries TRBV5-1 and TRBJ2-5, with 13 bases lining up with TRBD2. The receptor comes from a person aged 18 to 65 who received the Ad26.COV2.S COVID-19 vaccine or a placebo. DNA of the CDR3: TGCGCCAGCAGCTCGGGACTAGCGGGGCAAGAGACCCAGTACTTC. It translates to CASSSGLAGQETQYF.